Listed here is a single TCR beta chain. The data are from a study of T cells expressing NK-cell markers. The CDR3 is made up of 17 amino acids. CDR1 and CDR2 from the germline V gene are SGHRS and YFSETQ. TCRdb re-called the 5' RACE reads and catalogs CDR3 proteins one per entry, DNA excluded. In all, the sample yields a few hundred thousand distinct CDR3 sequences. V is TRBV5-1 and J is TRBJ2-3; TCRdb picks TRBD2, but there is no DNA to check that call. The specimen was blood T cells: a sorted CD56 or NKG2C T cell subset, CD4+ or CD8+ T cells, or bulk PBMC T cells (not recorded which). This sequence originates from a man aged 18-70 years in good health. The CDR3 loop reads CASSLALGGARTDTQYF.